The table lists the clone carrying this TCR beta chain with a few counts. Its antigen is not identified. The data derive from a study of T cells in localized non-small cell lung cancer. Deletions cut 1 base from V and 1 base from J, with 8 bases between. This CDR3 has 15 residues. Germline V gene data show CDR1 as SEHNR and CDR2 as FQNEAQ (reference sequence). Study-level findings and limits: Among blood samples, higher T cell density accompanied longer overall survival. Appearing in adjacent lung were a median roughly 60 of the top 100 tumor clones. Peak T cell clonality was found in uninvolved adjacent lung, exceeding tumor.

TCRdb's table, derived via immunoSEQ multiplex PCR, lists solely in-frame clones and lacks some. The data contain 45,000 to 60,000 clones, roughly 75% of them seen just once; the ten biggest clones take up roughly 4.9%. The rearrangement uses TRBV7-9 and TRBJ1-5; D is uncertain. This receptor was taken from a woman aged 40-70 years with stage II lung adenocarcinoma. The sequences come from PBMCs, collected before any cancer treatment. The CDR3 DNA sequence: TGTGCCAGCAGCTTAGAAGGGTCCAGCAATCAGCCCCAGCATTTT. Translating gives CASSLEGSSNQPQHF. The full variable domain, completed using reference TRBV7-9 and TRBJ1-5, is DTGVSQNPRHKITKRGQNVTFRCDPISEHNRLYWYRQTLGQGPEFLTYFQNEAQLEKSRLLSDRFSAERPKGSFSTLEIQRTEQGDSAMYLCASSLEGSSNQPQHFGDGTRLSIL.